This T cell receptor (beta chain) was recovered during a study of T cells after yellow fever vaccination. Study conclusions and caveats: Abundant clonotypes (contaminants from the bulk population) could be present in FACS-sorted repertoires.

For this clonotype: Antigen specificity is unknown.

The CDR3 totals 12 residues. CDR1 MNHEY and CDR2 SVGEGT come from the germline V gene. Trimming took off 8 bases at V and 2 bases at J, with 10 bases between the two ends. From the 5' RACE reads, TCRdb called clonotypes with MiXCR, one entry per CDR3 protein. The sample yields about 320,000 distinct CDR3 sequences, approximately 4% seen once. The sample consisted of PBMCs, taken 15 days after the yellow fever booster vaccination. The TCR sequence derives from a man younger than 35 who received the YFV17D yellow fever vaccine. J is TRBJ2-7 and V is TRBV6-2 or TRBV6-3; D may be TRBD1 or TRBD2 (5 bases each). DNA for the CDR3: TGTGCCAGCTTCCAGGGACCCTACGAGCAGTACTTC. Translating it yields CASFQGPYEQYF.